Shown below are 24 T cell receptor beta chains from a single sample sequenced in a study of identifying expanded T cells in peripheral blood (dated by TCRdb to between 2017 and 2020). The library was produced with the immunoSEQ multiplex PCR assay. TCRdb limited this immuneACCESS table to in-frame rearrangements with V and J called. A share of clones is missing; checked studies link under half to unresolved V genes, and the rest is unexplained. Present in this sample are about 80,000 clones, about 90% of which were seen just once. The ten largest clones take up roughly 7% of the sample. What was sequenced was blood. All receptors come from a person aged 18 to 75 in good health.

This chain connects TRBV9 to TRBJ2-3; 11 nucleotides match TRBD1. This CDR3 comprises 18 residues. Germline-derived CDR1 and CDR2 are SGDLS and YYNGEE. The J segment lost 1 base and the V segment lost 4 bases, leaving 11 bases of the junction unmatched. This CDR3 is CASSFGQGAGWGTDTQYF. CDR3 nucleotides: TGTGCCAGCAGCTTTGGACAGGGGGCTGGTTGGGGCACAGATACGCAGTATTTT. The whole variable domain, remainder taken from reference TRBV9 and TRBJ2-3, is DSGVTQTPKHLITATGQRVTLRCSPRSGDLSVYWYQQSLDQGLQFLIQYYNGEERAKGNILERFSAQQFPDLHSELNLSSLELGDSALYFCASSFGQGAGWGTDTQYFGPGTRLTVL.

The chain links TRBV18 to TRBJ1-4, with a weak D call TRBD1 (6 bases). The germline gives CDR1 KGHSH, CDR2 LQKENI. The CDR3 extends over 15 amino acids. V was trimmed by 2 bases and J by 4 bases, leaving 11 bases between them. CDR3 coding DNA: TGTGCCAGCTCACCATCAGGACAGCTTAATGAAAAACTGTTTTTT. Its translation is CASSPSGQLNEKLFF.

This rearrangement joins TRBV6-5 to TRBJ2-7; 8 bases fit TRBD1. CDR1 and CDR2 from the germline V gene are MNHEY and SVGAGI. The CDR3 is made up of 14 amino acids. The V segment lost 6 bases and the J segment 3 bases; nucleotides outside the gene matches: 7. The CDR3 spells CASRTGTGIYEQYF. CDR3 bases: TGTGCCAGCAGGACCGGGACAGGAATCTACGAGCAGTACTTC.

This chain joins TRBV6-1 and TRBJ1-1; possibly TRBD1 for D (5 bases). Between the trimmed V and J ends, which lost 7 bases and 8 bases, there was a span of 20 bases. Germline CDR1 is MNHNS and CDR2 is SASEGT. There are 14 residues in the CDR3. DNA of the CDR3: TGTGCCAGCACCGAACGGGGCAGACCTCCCGAAGCTTTCTTT. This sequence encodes CASTERGRPPEAFF.

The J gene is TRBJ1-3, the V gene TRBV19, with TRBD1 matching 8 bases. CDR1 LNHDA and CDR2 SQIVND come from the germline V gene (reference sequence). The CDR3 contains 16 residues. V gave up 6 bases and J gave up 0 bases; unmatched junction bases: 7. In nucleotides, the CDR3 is TGTGCCAGTAGACTACAGGGGGATAGCTCTGGAAACACCATATATTTT. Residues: CASRLQGDSSGNTIYF.

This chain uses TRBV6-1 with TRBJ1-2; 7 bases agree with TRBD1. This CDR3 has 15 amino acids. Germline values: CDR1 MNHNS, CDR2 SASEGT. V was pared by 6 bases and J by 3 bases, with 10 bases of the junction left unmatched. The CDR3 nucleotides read TGTGCCAGCAGAACCCAAACAGGGGCTGACTATGGCTACACCTTC. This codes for CASRTQTGADYGYTF.

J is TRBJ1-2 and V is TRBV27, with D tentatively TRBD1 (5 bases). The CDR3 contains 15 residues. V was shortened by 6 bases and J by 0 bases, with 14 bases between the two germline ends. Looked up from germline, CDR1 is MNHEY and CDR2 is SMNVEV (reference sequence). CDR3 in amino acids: CASSQLGGTNYGYTF. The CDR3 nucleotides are TGTGCCAGCAGCCAGCTTGGGGGGACTAACTATGGCTACACCTTC.

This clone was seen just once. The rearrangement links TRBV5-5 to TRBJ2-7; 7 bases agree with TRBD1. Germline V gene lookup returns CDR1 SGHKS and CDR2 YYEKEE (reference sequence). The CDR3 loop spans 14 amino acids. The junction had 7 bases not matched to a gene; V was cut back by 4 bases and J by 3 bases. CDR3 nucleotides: TGTGCCAGCAGCCAGGGACAGAGGGGCTACGAGCAGTACTTC. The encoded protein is CASSQGQRGYEQYF.

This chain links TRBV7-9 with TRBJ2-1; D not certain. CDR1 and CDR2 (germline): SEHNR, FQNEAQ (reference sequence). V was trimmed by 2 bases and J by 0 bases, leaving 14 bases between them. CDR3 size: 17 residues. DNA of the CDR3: TGTGCCAGCAGCTTAAGGTTTTTAGGCCTCTCCTACAATGAGCAGTTCTTC. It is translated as CASSLRFLGLSYNEQFF.

The CDR3 sequence: CASSLVGDEQFF. CDR3 DNA sequence: TGTGCCAGCAGCTTAGTCGGCGATGAGCAGTTCTTC. The chain carries TRBV7-9 and TRBJ2-1; no reliable D call. V dropped 1 base and J dropped 8 bases, with 6 bases sitting between them. The V gene's germline CDR1 is SEHNR and CDR2 FQNEAQ (reference sequence). The CDR3 spans 12 residues.

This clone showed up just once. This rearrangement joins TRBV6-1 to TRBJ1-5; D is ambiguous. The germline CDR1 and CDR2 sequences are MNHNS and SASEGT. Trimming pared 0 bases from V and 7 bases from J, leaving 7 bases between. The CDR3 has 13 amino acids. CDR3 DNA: TGTGCCAGCAGTGAAGCAGAGGGCCAGCCCCAGCATTTT. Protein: CASSEAEGQPQHF.

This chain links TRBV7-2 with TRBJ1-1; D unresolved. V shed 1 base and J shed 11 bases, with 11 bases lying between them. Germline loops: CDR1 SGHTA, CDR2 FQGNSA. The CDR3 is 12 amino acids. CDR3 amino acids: CASSLGGPMAFF. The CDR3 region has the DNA TGTGCCAGCAGCTTAGGAGGGCCGATGGCTTTCTTT.

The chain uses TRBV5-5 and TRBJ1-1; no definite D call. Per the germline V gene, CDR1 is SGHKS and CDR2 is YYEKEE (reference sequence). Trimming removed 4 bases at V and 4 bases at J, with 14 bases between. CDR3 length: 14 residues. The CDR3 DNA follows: TGTGCCAGCAGCGTAATTGGGGAGAGCACTGAAGCTTTCTTT. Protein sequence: CASSVIGESTEAFF.

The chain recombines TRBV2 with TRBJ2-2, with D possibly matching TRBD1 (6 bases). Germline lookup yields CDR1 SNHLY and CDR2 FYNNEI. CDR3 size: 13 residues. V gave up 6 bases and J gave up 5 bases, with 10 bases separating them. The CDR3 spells CASRTQGTGELFF. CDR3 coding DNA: TGTGCCAGCAGAACACAGGGAACCGGGGAGCTGTTTTTT. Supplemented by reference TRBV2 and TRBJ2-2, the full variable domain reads EPEVTQTPSHQVTQMGQEVILRCVPISNHLYFYWYRQILGQKVEFLVSFYNNEISEKSEIFDDQFSVERPDGSNFTLKIRSTKLEDSAMYFCASRTQGTGELFFGEGSRLTVL.

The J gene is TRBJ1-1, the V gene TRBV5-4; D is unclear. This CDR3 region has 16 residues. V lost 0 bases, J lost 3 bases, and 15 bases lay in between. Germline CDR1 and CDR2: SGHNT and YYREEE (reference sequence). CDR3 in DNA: TGTGCCAGCAGCTTGGGAGGTACCAGGCCTTACACTGAAGCTTTCTTT. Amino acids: CASSLGGTRPYTEAFF. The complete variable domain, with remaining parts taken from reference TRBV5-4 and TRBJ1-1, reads ETGVTQSPTHLIKTRGQQVTLRCSSQSGHNTVSWYQQALGQGPQFIFQYYREEENGRGNFPPRFSGLQFPNYSSELNVNALELDDSALYLCASSLGGTRPYTEAFFGQGTRLTVV.

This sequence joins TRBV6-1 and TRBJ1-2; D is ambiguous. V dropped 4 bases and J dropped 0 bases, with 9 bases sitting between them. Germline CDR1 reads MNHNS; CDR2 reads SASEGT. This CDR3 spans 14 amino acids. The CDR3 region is CASSVHLANYGYTF. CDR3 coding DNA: TGTGCCAGCAGTGTCCACCTAGCTAACTATGGCTACACCTTC.

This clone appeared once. CDR3 in amino acids: CASQWGLAGGYEQYF. CDR3 DNA: TGCGCCAGCCAATGGGGACTAGCGGGAGGGTACGAGCAGTACTTC. The chain joins TRBV5-1 to TRBJ2-7; TRBD2 agrees at 16 bases. With 7 bases clipped from V and 4 bases from J, the junction kept 5 bases outside the gene matches. Germline V CDR1 and CDR2: SGHRS, YFSETQ. The CDR3 loop spans 15 amino acids. The complete variable domain, with remaining parts taken from reference TRBV5-1 and TRBJ2-7, reads KAGVTQTPRYLIKTRGQQVTLSCSPISGHRSVSWYQQTPGQGLQFLFEYFSETQRNKGNFPGRFSGRQFSNSRSEMNVSTLELGDSALYLCASQWGLAGGYEQYFGPGTRLTVT.

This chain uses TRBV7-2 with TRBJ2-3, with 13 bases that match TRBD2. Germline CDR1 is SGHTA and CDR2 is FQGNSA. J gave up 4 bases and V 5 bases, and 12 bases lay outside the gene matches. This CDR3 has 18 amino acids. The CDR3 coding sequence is TGTGCCAGCAGCCCTGGGCGACTAGCGGGAGGAGGGGCAGATACGCAGTATTTT. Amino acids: CASSPGRLAGGGADTQYF. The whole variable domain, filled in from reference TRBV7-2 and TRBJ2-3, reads GAGVSQSPSNKVTEKGKDVELRCDPISGHTALYWYRQSLGQGLEFLIYFQGNSAPDKSGLPSDRFSAERTGGSVSTLTIQRTQQEDSAVYLCASSPGRLAGGGADTQYFGPGTRLTVL.

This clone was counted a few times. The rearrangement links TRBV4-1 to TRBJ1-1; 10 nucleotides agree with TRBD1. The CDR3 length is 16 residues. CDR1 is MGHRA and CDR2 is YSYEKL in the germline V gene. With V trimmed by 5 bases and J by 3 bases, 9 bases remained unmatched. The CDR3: CASSTGQGMSDTEAFF. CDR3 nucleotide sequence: TGCGCCAGCAGCACGGGACAGGGGATGAGCGACACTGAAGCTTTCTTT.

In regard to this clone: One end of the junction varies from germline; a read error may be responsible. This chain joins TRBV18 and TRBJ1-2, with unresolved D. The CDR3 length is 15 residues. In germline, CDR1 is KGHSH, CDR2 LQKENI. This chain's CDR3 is CASSRLEASNYGHTF. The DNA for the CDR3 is TGTGCCAGCTCACGCCTCGAGGCCTCGAACTATGGCCACACCTTC.

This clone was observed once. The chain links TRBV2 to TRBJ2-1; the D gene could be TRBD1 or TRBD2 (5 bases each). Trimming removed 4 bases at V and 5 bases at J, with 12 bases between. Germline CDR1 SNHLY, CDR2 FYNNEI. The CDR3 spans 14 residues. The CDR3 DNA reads TGTGCCAGCAGTGCTCCAGGGAGCCACAATGAGCAGTTCTTC. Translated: CASSAPGSHNEQFF.

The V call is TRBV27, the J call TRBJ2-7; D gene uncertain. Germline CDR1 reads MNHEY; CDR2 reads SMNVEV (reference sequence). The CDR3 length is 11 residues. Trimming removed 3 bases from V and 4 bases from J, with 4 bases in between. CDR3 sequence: CASSFDYEQYF. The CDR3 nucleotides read TGTGCCAGCAGTTTCGATTACGAGCAGTACTTC.

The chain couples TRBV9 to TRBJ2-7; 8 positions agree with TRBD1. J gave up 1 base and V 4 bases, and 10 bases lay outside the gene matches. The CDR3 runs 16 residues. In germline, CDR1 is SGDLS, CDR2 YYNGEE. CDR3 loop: CASSSRGDRLSYEQYF. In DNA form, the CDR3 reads TGTGCCAGCAGCTCACGCGGGGACAGGTTATCCTACGAGCAGTACTTC. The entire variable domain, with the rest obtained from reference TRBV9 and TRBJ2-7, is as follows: DSGVTQTPKHLITATGQRVTLRCSPRSGDLSVYWYQQSLDQGLQFLIQYYNGEERAKGNILERFSAQQFPDLHSELNLSSLELGDSALYFCASSSRGDRLSYEQYFGPGTRLTVT.

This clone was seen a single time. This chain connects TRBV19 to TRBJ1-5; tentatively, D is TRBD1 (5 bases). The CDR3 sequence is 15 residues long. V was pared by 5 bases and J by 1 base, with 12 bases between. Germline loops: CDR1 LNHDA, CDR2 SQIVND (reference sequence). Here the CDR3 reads CASSYGGGSNQPQHF. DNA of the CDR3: TGTGCCAGTAGTTACGGGGGTGGCAGCAATCAGCCCCAGCATTTT.